Listed here is a single T cell receptor (beta chain). Its antigen is unidentified. The data were taken from a study of T cells after posttransplantation cyclophosphamide. Findings and limits, study-wide: TRB clonality was highly associated with recipient CMV seropositivity and reactivation. Tissue-infiltrating T cells from skin or gut overlapped little with blood T cells. Later post-transplant blood repertoires were often dominated by donor CD8+ memory clones.

Generated by immunoSEQ multiplex PCR, the TCRdb table keeps only in-frame clones and is missing some. The top ten clones hold around 0.26% of a sample with approximately 17,000 clones, 94% of them seen once. The naive gate required viable CD3+CD4+ or CD3+CD8+ cells with CCR7+CD45RA+CD45RO-CD95-CD27+CD28+ phenotype. This related bone marrow graft donor gave peripheral blood on the day of marrow donation. Germline lookup yields CDR1 LNHDA and CDR2 SQIVND (reference sequence). Deletions cut 5 bases from V and 1 base from J, with 15 bases between. The CDR3 consists of 15 residues. This TCR derives from a woman aged 45-59 years in good health and a related stem cell transplant donor. The chain joins TRBV19 to TRBJ2-7, with D maybe TRBD2 (5 bases). The sample taken for sequencing was naive CD4+ T cells sorted from blood. The CDR3: CASSHDVRGSYEQYF. The CDR3 bases are TGTGCCAGTAGTCATGACGTAAGAGGGTCCTACGAGCAGTACTTC.